Listed below are T cell receptor beta chains from one sample, sequenced in a study of memory CD4+ T cells and cytomegalovirus serostatus. Measured with immunoSEQ multiplex PCR; TCRdb has only the in-frame clones, and not every one. The data show approximately 46,000 clones, about 74% seen once. The sequencing sample was made of memory CD4+ T cells from blood. The receptors originated from an adult in good health and CMV-seropositive. The CDR3 runs from the conserved cysteine through the conserved F or W. The D gene is left open where the match is weak. Expanded clones get a size class; other rows say once, few or many, or leave the size out.

abundance	j_gene	v_gene	d_gene	CDR3aa	CDR3nt
NA	TRBJ2-7	TRBV6-6	NA	CASTPGAAYEQYF	TGTGCCAGCACCCCGGGGGCAGCCTACGAGCAGTACTTC
NA	TRBJ1-5	TRBV10-1	TRBD1	CASSRPGTGTAQPQHF	TGCGCCAGCAGCCGTCCCGGGACAGGGACGGCGCAGCCCCAGCATTTT
NA	TRBJ1-6	TRBV7-9	TRBD1	CASSPGTGFSPLHF	TGTGCCAGCAGCCCCGGGACAGGGTTTTCACCCCTCCACTTT
few	TRBJ2-7	TRBV14	TRBD2	CASSQEKAGLASYEQYF	TGTGCCAGCAGCCAAGAAAAGGCGGGACTAGCGTCCTACGAGCAGTACTTC
many	TRBJ1-3	TRBV10-1	NA	CARPGGRLGNTIYF	TGCGCCCGCCCCGGGGGGAGGCTTGGAAACACCATATATTTT
NA	TRBJ1-2	TRBV11-2	TRBD1	CASSSNPGTGGGYTF	TGTGCCAGCAGCTCGAACCCCGGGACAGGGGGTGGCTACACCTTC
NA	TRBJ2-2	TRBV27	NA	CASSFLNTGELFF	TGTGCCAGCAGTTTCCTGAACACCGGGGAGCTGTTTTTT
NA	TRBJ1-1	TRBV5-1	NA	CASSSTSPGSTEAFF	TGCGCCAGCAGCTCGACCTCTCCAGGGAGCACTGAAGCTTTCTTT
NA	TRBJ1-1	TRBV28	NA	CASSLSPNTEAFF	TGTGCCAGCAGTTTATCTCCTAACACTGAAGCTTTCTTT
NA	TRBJ1-3	TRBV9	NA	CASSGTDPSGNTIYF	TGTGCCAGCAGCGGGACTGATCCCTCTGGAAACACCATATATTTT
NA	TRBJ1-1	TRBV10-3	TRBD1	CAISGETGQGTFF	TGTGCCATCAGTGGGGAAACGGGACAGGGAACTTTCTTT
NA	TRBJ1-4	TRBV19	NA	CASSSPPGTSRFNEKLFF	TGTGCCAGTAGTTCCCCTCCAGGGACTAGCCGTTTTAATGAAAAACTGTTTTTT
NA	TRBJ2-7	TRBV5-1	NA	CASSFGPTASYEQYF	TGCGCCAGCAGCTTTGGACCGACAGCTTCCTACGAGCAGTACTTC
NA	TRBJ2-3	TRBV12-5	TRBD1	CASGTGQGRTDTQYF	TGTGCTAGTGGTACGGGACAGGGGCGCACAGATACGCAGTATTTT
NA	TRBJ2-7	TRBV19	NA	CASSSGPYEQYF	TGTGCCAGTAGTTCAGGGCCCTACGAGCAGTACTTC
NA	TRBJ1-2	TRBV6-1	NA	CASSENGYTF	TGTGCCAGCAGTGAAAATGGCTACACCTTC
NA	TRBJ2-1	TRBV11-3	NA	CASSTRQDNEQFF	TGTGCCAGCAGCACCCGACAGGACAATGAGCAGTTCTTC
NA	TRBJ2-2	TRBV5-1	TRBD1	CASSLGTGFNTGELFF	TGCGCCAGCAGCCTCGGGACAGGCTTTAATACCGGGGAGCTGTTTTTT
NA	TRBJ2-1	TRBV10-2	NA	CASLDGGTHNEQFF	TGCGCCAGCCTCGATGGGGGCACCCACAATGAGCAGTTCTTC
NA	TRBJ1-4	TRBV5-6	NA	CASSFGRDNEKLFF	TGTGCCAGCAGCTTTGGCAGGGATAATGAAAAACTGTTTTTT
NA	TRBJ1-1	TRBV7-2	NA	CASSPRTGGTEAFF	TGTGCCAGCAGCCCCCGGACCGGGGGCACTGAAGCTTTCTTT
NA	TRBJ2-7	TRBV5-1	NA	CASSAGGASSYEQYF	TGCGCCAGCAGCGCCGGGGGCGCAAGCTCCTACGAGCAGTACTTC
few	TRBJ1-6	TRBV9	NA	CASSTPGGVDSPLHF	TGTGCCAGCAGCACCCCCGGGGGGGTGGATTCACCCCTCCACTTT
NA	TRBJ2-1	TRBV5-1	NA	CASTSGDSYNEQFF	TGCGCCAGCACCTCGGGGGATTCCTACAATGAGCAGTTCTTC
NA	TRBJ1-2	TRBV10-3	NA	CAISDPGRGYGYTF	TGTGCCATCAGTGATCCCGGTAGGGGCTATGGCTACACCTTC
NA	TRBJ2-5	TRBV5-6	TRBD2	CASSLAVGGGQETQYF	TGTGCCAGCAGCTTGGCTGTCGGGGGAGGGCAAGAGACCCAGTACTTC
NA	TRBJ2-5	TRBV6-5	NA	CASSYRDSQETQYF	TGTGCCAGCAGTTACAGGGACTCCCAAGAGACCCAGTACTTC
NA	TRBJ2-2	TRBV6-5	NA	CASSYVTPPHTGELFF	TGTGCCAGCAGTTACGTCACCCCACCCCACACCGGGGAGCTGTTTTTT
NA	TRBJ1-3	TRBV11-3	NA	CASSLSGAAGNTIYF	TGTGCCAGCAGCCTGAGCGGGGCAGCTGGAAACACCATATATTTT
NA	TRBJ1-2	TRBV10-3	NA	CAITTGQYYGYTF	TGTGCCATCACGACGGGCCAATACTATGGCTACACCTTC
NA	TRBJ2-7	TRBV7-2	TRBD2	CASSLRGLAAGYEQYF	TGTGCCAGCAGCTTGAGGGGACTAGCGGCGGGCTACGAGCAGTACTTC
few	TRBJ2-2	TRBV19	NA	CASIPHQTEYTGELFF	TGTGCCAGTATCCCTCACCAGACAGAATACACCGGGGAGCTGTTTTTT
NA	TRBJ2-7	TRBV5-1	TRBD1	CASRSGQGFADEQYF	TGCGCCAGCAGATCCGGACAGGGTTTTGCCGACGAGCAGTACTTC
NA	TRBJ1-5	TRBV10-1	NA	CASKIPGASNQPQHF	TGCGCCAGCAAAATCCCAGGGGCTAGCAATCAGCCCCAGCATTTT
NA	TRBJ1-4	TRBV27	TRBD1	CASSIGQGREKLFF	TGTGCCAGCAGTATAGGACAGGGCCGGGAAAAACTGTTTTTT
NA	TRBJ2-3	TRBV2	TRBD2	CASRTHGLAGGPDTQYF	TGTGCCAGCAGGACCCATGGACTAGCGGGGGGGCCAGATACGCAGTATTTT
few	TRBJ1-1	TRBV20-1	NA	CSAEMHTEAFF	TGCAGTGCGGAAATGCACACTGAAGCTTTCTTT
NA	TRBJ2-1	TRBV5-1	NA	CASSLMGPSDNEQFF	TGCGCCAGCAGCTTAATGGGGCCCTCAGACAATGAGCAGTTCTTC
few	TRBJ1-1	TRBV7-3	TRBD1	CASSEQGYNTEAFF	TGTGCCAGCAGCGAACAGGGGTATAACACTGAAGCTTTCTTT
NA	TRBJ2-7	TRBV11-2	TRBD2	CASSLAGGRGVEQYF	TGTGCCAGCAGCTTAGCGGGGGGGCGCGGGGTCGAGCAGTACTTC
NA	TRBJ1-3	TRBV10-3	NA	CAISDFGRASGNTIYF	TGTGCCATCAGTGATTTTGGCAGGGCCTCTGGAAACACCATATATTTT
NA	TRBJ2-5	TRBV19	TRBD1	CASTSGDRGTSETQYF	TGTGCCAGTACCTCAGGGGACAGGGGGACCTCGGAGACCCAGTACTTC
NA	TRBJ2-7	TRBV4-2	NA	CASSQGESSGARPYEQYF	TGTGCCAGCAGCCAAGGGGAGTCGTCAGGGGCCCGTCCTTACGAGCAGTACTTC
NA	TRBJ2-1	TRBV2	NA	CASSPQGYEQFF	TGTGCCAGCAGTCCACAGGGATATGAGCAGTTCTTC
NA	TRBJ1-5	TRBV7-9	NA	CASSLGLVWNQPQHF	TGTGCCAGCAGCTTGGGTCTCGTGTGGAATCAGCCCCAGCATTTT
NA	TRBJ1-6	TRBV11-2	NA	CASSLGQKDSPLHF	TGTGCCAGCAGCTTAGGGCAGAAAGACTCACCCCTCCACTTT
NA	TRBJ2-3	TRBV28	TRBD1	CASSSDRGTQYF	TGTGCCAGCAGTTCCGACAGGGGTACGCAGTATTTT
NA	TRBJ2-5	TRBV11-2	NA	CASSSGINQETQYF	TGTGCCAGCAGCTCCGGTATCAACCAAGAGACCCAGTACTTC
few	TRBJ1-1	TRBV19	NA	CASSIEGDTEAFF	TGTGCCAGTAGTATAGAAGGGGACACTGAAGCTTTCTTT
NA	TRBJ2-1	TRBV5-1	NA	CASTPGLVGGRSSYNEQFF	TGCGCCAGCACTCCGGGGCTTGTCGGGGGCCGGAGCTCCTACAATGAGCAGTTCTTC
NA	TRBJ2-3	TRBV11-1	NA	CASRVGAGTDTQYF	TGTGCCAGCAGAGTAGGAGCAGGCACAGATACGCAGTATTTT